This T cell receptor (beta chain) is from a study of Graves' ophthalmopathy and Graves' hyperthyroidism. Broader study findings: Blood contained most expanded thyroid clonotypes exceeding 0.001 frequency.

Amplification targeted the TCR beta CDR3 regions, with RNA transcripts as the source material. Following a first-round RT-PCR that used HTBI primers, a second-round multiplex PCR was carried out. TCRdb processed the multiplex PCR reads anew with MiXCR; each CDR3 protein has one entry. The sample yields some 350,000 distinct CDR3 sequences, about 15% seen once. This clonotype has a count of ten or more. The antigen is not known. Germline V gives CDR1 MDHEN, CDR2 SYDVKM. V was pared by 4 bases and J by 5 bases, with 21 bases between. This CDR3 is 16 amino acids long. The sample taken for sequencing was peripheral blood. The TCR comes from an adult woman with stable Graves' hyperthyroidism. The chain employs TRBV28 and TRBJ2-7; the D gene is possibly TRBD1 (6 bases). CDR3 sequence: CASSSRPGAGQDEQYF. CDR3 in DNA: TGTGCCAGCAGTTCACGTCCAGGGGCGGGTCAGGACGAGCAGTACTTC.